The 17 T cell receptor beta chains listed next were all sequenced from one sample in a study of T cell repertoires in cytomegalovirus infection. Using its own MiXCR run on the reads, TCRdb lists one record per CDR3 protein. Altogether nearly 650,000 distinct CDR3 sequences are present, 24% being singletons, with the ten largest covering approximately 8.2%. Sequenced: CD8+ T cells from PBMCs. The receptors were gathered from a human donor in good health (CMV status not recorded). Some clones in this sample may be carry-over from other donors' samples.

Worth noting for this clonotype: This may be a read error, as it is one base from a much larger clone. The rearrangement joins TRBV7-6 to TRBJ1-1; D is unresolved. The CDR3 spans 15 residues. V lost 1 base, J lost 5 bases, and 14 bases lay in between. Germline V CDR1 and CDR2: SGHVS, FNYEAQ. CDR3 sequence reads: CASSLEDTLGTEAFF. In DNA form, the CDR3 reads TGTGCCAGCAGCTTAGAAGACACATTGGGGACTGAAGCTTTCTTT.

For this clonotype: A much larger clone sits a single nucleotide away, making a read error possible. The chain employs TRBV7-8 and TRBJ1-5, with D unclear. V lost 4 bases and J lost 3, with 10 bases in between. Germline V gene sequence: CDR1 SGHVS, CDR2 FQNEAQ. The CDR3 runs 14 residues. CDR3 amino acids: CASSSGDNNQPQHF. The CDR3 nucleotides read TGTGCCAGCAGCTCAGGTGATAACAATCAGCCCCAGCATTTT.

Worth noting for this clonotype: Germline is not matched at one junction end, which may reflect a read error. This rearrangement joins TRBV27 to TRBJ1-2; D is unresolved. The CDR3 is made up of 13 amino acids. The germline gives CDR1 MNHEY, CDR2 SMNVEV (reference sequence). This CDR3 is CANSFSGNYGYTF. The DNA for the CDR3 is TGTGCCAACAGTTTTTCAGGAAACTATGGCTACACCTTC.

The V gene is TRBV18, the J gene TRBJ1-2, with D possibly matching TRBD1 (5 bases). Germline V gene data show CDR1 as KGHSH and CDR2 as LQKENI. Trimming shortened V by 3 bases and J by 4 bases, and 15 bases separated the two germline ends. The CDR3 sequence is 15 residues long. CDR3 bases: TGTGCCAGCTCACCTGAAGGGGCTCGACTCTATGGCTACACCTTC. Protein product: CASSPEGARLYGYTF.

The chain employs TRBV28 and TRBJ2-7; 8 positions agree with TRBD1. The CDR3 is 15 residues long. V lost 5 bases and J lost 2; bases outside the gene matches: 8. Germline CDR1 is MDHEN and CDR2 is SYDVKM. CDR3 sequence reads: CASSTRDRGPYEQYV. CDR3 nucleotide sequence: TGTGCCAGCAGTACCCGAGACAGGGGACCCTACGAGCAGTACGTC.

About this clonotype: It is likely a read error, because the conserved phenylalanine at the end of the CDR3 is missing. The gene calls are TRBV7-8 and TRBJ2-7; D is undetermined. The V gene lost 0 bases and the J gene lost 1 base, with 4 bases spanning the gap. The CDR3 runs 13 residues. Germline V gene sequence: CDR1 SGHVS, CDR2 FQNEAQ. The CDR3 bases are TGTGCCAGCAGCTTAGCGGGGTCCTACGAGCAGTACCTC. This translates into CASSLAGSYEQYL.

This clonotype was observed a few times. The chain carries TRBV14 and TRBJ1-1; no clear D. V shed 4 bases and J shed 5 bases, with 11 bases lying between them. The CDR3 runs to 13 residues. Germline V gives CDR1 SGHDN, CDR2 FVKESK. The CDR3 DNA sequence: TGTGCCAGCAGCCTGTCACCGCGGACTGAAGCTTTCTTT. It translates to CASSLSPRTEAFF.

Regarding this clonotype: Possible read error: a much larger clone is one base away. CDR3 nucleotide sequence: TGTGCCAACAGTTCCTTGGGGGCTGGTGAAAAACTGTTTTTT. This gives the protein CANSSLGAGEKLFF. This chain joins TRBV27 and TRBJ1-4, with D perhaps matching TRBD1 (6 bases). The CDR3 has 14 amino acids. Germline V lookup: CDR1 MNHEY, CDR2 SMNVEV (reference sequence). The whole variable domain, remainder taken from reference TRBV27 and TRBJ1-4, is EAQVTQNPRYLITVTGKKLTVTCSQNMNHEYMSWYRQDPGLGLRQIYYSMNVEVTDKGDVPEGYKVSRKEKRNFPLILESPSPNQTSLYFCANSSLGAGEKLFFGSGTQLSVL.

V and J are TRBV25-1 and TRBJ2-5; D is unresolved. With 9 bases removed from V and 5 bases from J, the gap between germline ends came to 10 bases. CDR1 is MGHDK, CDR2 SYGVNS, per germline. The CDR3 contains 11 residues. CDR3 sequence (DNA): TGTGCCAGTTTCCTGGGGGAGACCCAGTACTTC. Translating gives CASFLGETQYF.

This clonotype was seen only a few times. This chain connects TRBV27 to TRBJ2-3; D is unclear. The ends were cut back, 3 bases at V and 1 base at J, with 8 bases in the middle. Germline-derived CDR1 and CDR2 are MNHEY and SMNVEV (reference sequence). The CDR3 length is 14 residues. CDR3 coding DNA: TGTGCCAGCAGTTTTGGTCCGGGCACAGATACGCAGTATTTT. This encodes CASSFGPGTDTQYF.

This clonotype was recorded many times. Mismatch with germline at one junction end may stem from a read error. The V call is TRBV7-8, the J call TRBJ2-1, with TRBD2 matching over 7 bases. Germline values: CDR1 SGHVS, CDR2 FQNEAQ. This CDR3 comprises 13 residues. CDR3 DNA sequence: TGTGCCAGTAGCTGGGGGGGAGGGAATGAGCAGTTCTTC. Translating it yields CASSWGGGNEQFF.

V gene TRBV18 combines with J gene TRBJ2-7, with TRBD2 matching over 7 bases. Germline assignment: CDR1 KGHSH and CDR2 LQKENI. The CDR3 has 12 residues. The ends lost 5 bases at V and 3 bases at J; junction bases unmatched: 1. CDR3 nucleotide sequence: TGTGCCAGCTCAACTAGCGACTACGAGCAGTACTTC. Protein sequence: CASSTSDYEQYF.

The table lists this clonotype with many counts. This chain connects TRBV12-3 or TRBV12-4 to TRBJ2-3; D is perhaps TRBD1 (5 bases). Deletions cut 4 bases from V and 6 bases from J, with 17 bases between. This CDR3 contains 15 residues. CDR3 DNA: TGTGCCAGCAGTTCGCAGGGCATTGCTGACGATACGCAGTATTTT. It encodes CASSSQGIADDTQYF.

This clonotype was detected ten times or more. The rearrangement links TRBV7-6 to TRBJ1-2; D gene ambiguous. V gave up 5 bases and J gave up 6 bases, with 13 bases separating them. Looked up from germline, CDR1 is SGHVS and CDR2 is FNYEAQ. CDR3 size: 13 residues. The CDR3 sequence: CASSPYGVDGYTF. The CDR3 region has the DNA TGTGCCAGCAGCCCCTATGGGGTAGATGGCTACACCTTC. The full variable domain, its missing parts supplied by reference TRBV7-6 and TRBJ1-2, is GAGVSQSPRYKVTKRGQDVALRCDPISGHVSLYWYRQALGQGPEFLTYFNYEAQQDKSGLPNDRFSAERPEGSISTLTIQRTEQRDSAMYRCASSPYGVDGYTFGSGTRLTVV.

There are a few counts of this clonotype. This chain connects TRBV20-1 to TRBJ2-1; no reliable D call. Trimming pared 0 bases from V and 3 bases from J, leaving 12 bases between. Germline CDR1 DFQATT, CDR2 SNEGSKA (reference sequence). There are 15 residues in the CDR3. The CDR3 spells CSARDLVGSYNEQFF. The CDR3 nucleotides are TGCAGTGCTAGAGATCTAGTCGGCAGCTACAATGAGCAGTTCTTC.

The chain has TRBV28 and TRBJ2-1; D is possibly TRBD2 (6 bases). This CDR3 is built from 14 residues. V lost 6 bases to trimming and J lost 8 bases, with 17 bases between them. Looked up from germline, CDR1 is MDHEN and CDR2 is SYDVKM. The CDR3 DNA reads as TGTGCCAGCAGCCTTAGCGGATCCTATGATGAGCAGTTCTTC. Translation: CASSLSGSYDEQFF.

V is TRBV9 and J is TRBJ2-1; 9 nucleotides match TRBD1. J gave up 8 bases and V 3 bases, and 12 bases lay outside the gene matches. Per germline, CDR1 SGDLS and CDR2 YYNGEE. The CDR3 runs 16 residues. CDR3 in DNA: TGTGCCAGCAGCGAGGCCGGGACAGGGTTATCGTATGAGCAGTTCTTC. This sequence encodes CASSEAGTGLSYEQFF. The variable domain in full, with the rest retrieved from reference TRBV9 and TRBJ2-1, is DSGVTQTPKHLITATGQRVTLRCSPRSGDLSVYWYQQSLDQGLQFLIQYYNGEERAKGNILERFSAQQFPDLHSELNLSSLELGDSALYFCASSEAGTGLSYEQFFGPGTRLTVL.